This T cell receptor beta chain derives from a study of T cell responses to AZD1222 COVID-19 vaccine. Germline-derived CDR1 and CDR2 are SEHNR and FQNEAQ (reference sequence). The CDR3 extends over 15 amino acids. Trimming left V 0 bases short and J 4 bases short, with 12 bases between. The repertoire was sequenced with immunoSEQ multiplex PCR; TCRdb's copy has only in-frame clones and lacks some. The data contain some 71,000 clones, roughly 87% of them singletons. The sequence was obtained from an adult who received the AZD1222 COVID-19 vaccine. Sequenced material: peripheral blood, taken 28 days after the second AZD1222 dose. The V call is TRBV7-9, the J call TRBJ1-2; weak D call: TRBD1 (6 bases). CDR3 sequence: CASSLAGGVLYGYTF. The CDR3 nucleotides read TGTGCCAGCAGCTTAGCAGGGGGAGTACTCTATGGCTACACCTTC. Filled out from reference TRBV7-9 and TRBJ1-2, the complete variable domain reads DTGVSQNPRHKITKRGQNVTFRCDPISEHNRLYWYRQTLGQGPEFLTYFQNEAQLEKSRLLSDRFSAERPKGSFSTLEIQRTEQGDSAMYLCASSLAGGVLYGYTFGSGTRLTVV.